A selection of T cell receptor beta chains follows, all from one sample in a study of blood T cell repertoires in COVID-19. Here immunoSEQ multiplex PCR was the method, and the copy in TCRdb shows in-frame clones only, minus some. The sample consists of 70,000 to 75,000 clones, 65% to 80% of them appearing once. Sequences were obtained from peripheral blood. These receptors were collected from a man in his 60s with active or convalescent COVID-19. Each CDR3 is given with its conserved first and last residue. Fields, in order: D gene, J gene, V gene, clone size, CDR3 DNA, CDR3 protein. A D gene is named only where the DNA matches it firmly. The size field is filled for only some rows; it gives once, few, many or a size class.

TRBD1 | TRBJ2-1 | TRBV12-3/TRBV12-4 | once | TGTGCCAGCAGTTCGACAGGGTTCAATGAGCAGTTCTTC | CASSSTGFNEQFF
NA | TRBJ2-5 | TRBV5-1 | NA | TGCGCCAGCAGGGAGGGAGGTACAGAGACCCAGTACTTC | CASREGGTETQYF
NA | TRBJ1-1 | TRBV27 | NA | TGTGCCACTTCGGGGGGGGCGAGGACTGAAGCTTTCTTT | CATSGGARTEAFF
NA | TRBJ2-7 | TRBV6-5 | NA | TGTGCCAGCAGACCACAGGGTAGGGTCTACGAGCAGTACTTC | CASRPQGRVYEQYF
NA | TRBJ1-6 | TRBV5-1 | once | TGCGCCAGCAGCTTGGTGGGGCAGAATAATTCACCCCTCCACTTT | CASSLVGQNNSPLHF
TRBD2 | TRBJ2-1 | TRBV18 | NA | TGTGCCAGCTCACCACCGGGTAGATCTAGCGGCTACAATGAGCAGTTCTTC | CASSPPGRSSGYNEQFF
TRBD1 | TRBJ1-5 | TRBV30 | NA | TGTGCCTGGGACAGGGGCGCCGGCAATCAGCCCCAGCATTTT | CAWDRGAGNQPQHF
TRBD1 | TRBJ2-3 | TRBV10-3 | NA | TGTGCCATCAGTGAGACAGGGGGCTTCTCAGATACGCAGTATTTT | CAISETGGFSDTQYF
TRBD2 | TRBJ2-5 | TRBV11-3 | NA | TGTGCCAGCAGAAGCGGGGTAGGAGAGACCCAGTACTTC | CASRSGVGETQYF
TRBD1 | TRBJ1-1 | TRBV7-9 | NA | TGTGCCAGCAGCGGAGGGACAGGGGGCTCCTCTGAAGCTTTCTTT | CASSGGTGGSSEAFF
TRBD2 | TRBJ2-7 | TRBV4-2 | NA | TGTGCCAGCAGGGACCGGACTAGCGGCTACGAGCAGTACTTC | CASRDRTSGYEQYF
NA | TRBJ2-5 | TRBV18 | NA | TGTGCCAGCTCCACGACAGTACAAGAGACCCAGTACTTC | CASSTTVQETQYF
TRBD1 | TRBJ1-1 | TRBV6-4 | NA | TGTGCCAGCAGTGATCCCCGGATCCGGGACAGGGCCATCCCCACACAACCATTT | CASSDPRIRDRAIPTQPF
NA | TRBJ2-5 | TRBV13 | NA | TGTGCCAGCAGCTTTAGTAGTGGGACCCAGTACTTC | CASSFSSGTQYF
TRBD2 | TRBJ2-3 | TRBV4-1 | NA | TGCGCCAGCAGCCAAGAGCCTAGCGGGGCTAGCACAGATACGCAGTATTTT | CASSQEPSGASTDTQYF
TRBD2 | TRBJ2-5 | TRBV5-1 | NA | TGCGCCAGCAGCGACACTAGCGGGGTAGGGGAGACCCAGTACTTC | CASSDTSGVGETQYF
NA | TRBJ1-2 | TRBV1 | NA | TGCACCAGCAGCCCAGGTAGAGACATCATTAACTATGGCTACACCTTC | CTSSPGRDIINYGYTF
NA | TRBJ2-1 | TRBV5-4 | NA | TGTGCCAGCAGGGTCGGGACTGGCTCCTACAATGAGCAGTTCTTC | CASRVGTGSYNEQFF
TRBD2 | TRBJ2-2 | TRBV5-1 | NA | TGCGCCAGCAGCTTCTCTAGCGGGGGAGATAACACCGGGGAGCTGTTTTTT | CASSFSSGGDNTGELFF
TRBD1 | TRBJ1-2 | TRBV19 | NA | TGTGCCAGTATCCAGGGGGAGTTCGGCTATGGCTACACCTTC | CASIQGEFGYGYTF
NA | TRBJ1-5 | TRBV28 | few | TGTGCCACTTCCTCCGACAGCTTACGCAATCAGCCCCAGCATTTT | CATSSDSLRNQPQHF
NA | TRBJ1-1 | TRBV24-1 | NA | TGTGCCACCAGTGATTTGTCAGGTCTGAACACTGAAGCTTTCTTT | CATSDLSGLNTEAFF
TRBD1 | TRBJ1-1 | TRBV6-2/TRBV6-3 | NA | TGTGCCAGCAGTGCGGCCGGGACAGGGACTCCAAACACTGAAGCTTTCTTT | CASSAAGTGTPNTEAFF
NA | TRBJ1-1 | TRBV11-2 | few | TGTGCCAGCAGCTTAGGGAGATTCCAGGGACACCAGAACACTGAAGCTTTCTTT | CASSLGRFQGHQNTEAFF
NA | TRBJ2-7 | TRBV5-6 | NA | TGTGCCACCTCTAACAGGGTTCAGTACGAGCAGTACTTC | CATSNRVQYEQYF
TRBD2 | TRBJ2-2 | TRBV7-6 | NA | TGTGCCAGCAGCCTAACGCCTAGCGGGGGGGCGAGCGGGGAGCTGTTTTTT | CASSLTPSGGASGELFF
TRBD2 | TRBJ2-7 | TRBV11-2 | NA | TGTGCCAGCAGCAATCGGGGGGGGATCTACGAGCAGTACTTC | CASSNRGGIYEQYF
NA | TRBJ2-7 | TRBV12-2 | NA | TGTGCAAGTCGCTTCCGAAAGACAGGGGGAATCTACGAGCAGTACTTC | CASRFRKTGGIYEQYF
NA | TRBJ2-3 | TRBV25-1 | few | TGTGCCAGCAGGAGGGGGACCAGCACAGATACGCAGTATTTT | CASRRGTSTDTQYF
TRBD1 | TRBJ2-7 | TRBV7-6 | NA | TGTGCCAGCAGCTGGGGACAGGGGCCCTCCTACGAGCAGTACTTC | CASSWGQGPSYEQYF
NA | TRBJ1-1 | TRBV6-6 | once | TGTGCCAGCAGTTACCCAGGGGCTTGGACTGAAGCTTTCTTT | CASSYPGAWTEAFF
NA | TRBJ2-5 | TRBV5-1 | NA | TGCGCCAGCAGCCCCGGACAGCACCAAGAGACCCAGTACTTC | CASSPGQHQETQYF
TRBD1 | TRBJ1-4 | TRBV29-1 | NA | TGCAGCGTTGGGGACAGGGGGTATGAAAAACTGTTTTTT | CSVGDRGYEKLFF
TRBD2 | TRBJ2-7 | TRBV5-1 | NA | TGCGCCAGCAGGCGGCAGCGGGGCCCCTACGAGCAGTACTTC | CASRRQRGPYEQYF
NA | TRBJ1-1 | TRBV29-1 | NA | TGCAGCGTTGAAGCAACAGGGTGGGGTGCGAACACTGAAGCTTTCTTT | CSVEATGWGANTEAFF
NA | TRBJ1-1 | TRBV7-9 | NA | TGTGCCAGCAGCTTTCAGGGTGAGAGAACTGAAGCTTTCTTT | CASSFQGERTEAFF
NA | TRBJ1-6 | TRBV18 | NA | TGTGCCAGCTCAGGGACATCGGGGCTAAATTCACCCCTCCACTTT | CASSGTSGLNSPLHF
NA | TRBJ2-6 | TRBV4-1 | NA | TGCGCCAGCAGCCAGGGAATGACAGCCTCTGGGGCCAACGTCCTGACTTTC | CASSQGMTASGANVLTF
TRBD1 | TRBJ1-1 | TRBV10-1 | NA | TGCGCCAGCAGTGAGTCAGGACAGGGTGGAACTGAAGCTTTCTTT | CASSESGQGGTEAFF
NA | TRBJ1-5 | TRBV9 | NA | TGTGCCAGCAGCGTAGGTTGGGACAAAAATCAGCCCCAGCATTTT | CASSVGWDKNQPQHF
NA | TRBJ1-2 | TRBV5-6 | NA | TGTGCCTGCAGCTTGGCTAGGGGGTCCGGATATGGCTACACCTTC | CACSLARGSGYGYTF
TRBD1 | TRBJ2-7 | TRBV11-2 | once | TGTGCCAGCAGCTTACCCGGACAGGTGCTATCCTACGAGCAGTACTTC | CASSLPGQVLSYEQYF
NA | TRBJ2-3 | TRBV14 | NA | TGTGCCAGCAGCCAACAACTCGTGAGCACAGATACGCAGTATTTT | CASSQQLVSTDTQYF
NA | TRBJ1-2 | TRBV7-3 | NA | TGTGCCAAGCCTGGACAGAAAAACTATGGCTACACCTTC | CAKPGQKNYGYTF
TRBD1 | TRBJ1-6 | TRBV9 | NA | TGTGCCAGCAGCCCCCAGGGGGGCGCAAATAATTCACCCCTCCACTTT | CASSPQGGANNSPLHF
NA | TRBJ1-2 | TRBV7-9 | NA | TGTGCCAGCAGCTTGGGACACCCAGGGAACTATGGCTACACCTTC | CASSLGHPGNYGYTF
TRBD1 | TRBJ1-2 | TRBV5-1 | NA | TGCGCCAGCAGCTTCGGACAGGGAGGTGGCTACACCTTC | CASSFGQGGGYTF
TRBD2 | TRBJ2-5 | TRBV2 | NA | TGTGCCAGCAGTGACCGTGGGACTAGCGGGGAGACCCAGTACTTC | CASSDRGTSGETQYF